Sequencing of this TCR beta chain was carried out in a study of cytomegalovirus exposure and HLA in healthy donors. In this sample, this clone turned up a few times. Researchers ran the PCR with 60 Vbeta and 13 Jbeta primers. Profiling relied on immunoSEQ multiplex PCR, and the TCRdb table lists in-frame clones only, not all of them. The repertoire holds 150,000 to 200,000 clones, with more than 60% as singletons. The germline gives CDR1 SGHNT, CDR2 YYREEE (reference sequence). Deletions cut 0 bases from V and 2 bases from J, with 16 bases between. CDR3 length: 17 residues. This TCR derives from a female donor in good health and CMV-seronegative. The rearrangement uses TRBV5-4 and TRBJ2-3, with no clear D. The sequenced material came from PBMCs. DNA of the CDR3: TGTGCCAGCAGCTTGGACCTGGGCTCCTCAATCACAGATACGCAGTATTTT. Its translation: CASSLDLGSSITDTQYF.